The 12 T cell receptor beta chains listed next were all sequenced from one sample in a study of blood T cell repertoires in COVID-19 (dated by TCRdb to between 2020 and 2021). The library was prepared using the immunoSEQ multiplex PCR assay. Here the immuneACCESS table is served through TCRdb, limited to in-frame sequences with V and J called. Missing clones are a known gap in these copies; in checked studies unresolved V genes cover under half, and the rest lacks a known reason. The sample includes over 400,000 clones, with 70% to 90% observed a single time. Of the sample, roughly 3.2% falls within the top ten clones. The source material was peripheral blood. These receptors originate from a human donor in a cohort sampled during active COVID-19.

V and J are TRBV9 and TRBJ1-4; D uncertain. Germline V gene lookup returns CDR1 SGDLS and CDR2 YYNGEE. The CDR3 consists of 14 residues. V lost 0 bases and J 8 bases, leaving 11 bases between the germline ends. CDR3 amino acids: CASSVDSSTEKLFF. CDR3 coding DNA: TGTGCCAGCAGCGTAGACAGCTCCACCGAAAAACTGTTTTTT.

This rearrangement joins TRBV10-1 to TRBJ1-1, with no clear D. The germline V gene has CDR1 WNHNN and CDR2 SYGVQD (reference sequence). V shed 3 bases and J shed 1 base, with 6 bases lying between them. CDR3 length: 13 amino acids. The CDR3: CASSDSRNTEAFF. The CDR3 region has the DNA TGCGCCAGCAGTGACTCGAGGAACACTGAAGCTTTCTTT.

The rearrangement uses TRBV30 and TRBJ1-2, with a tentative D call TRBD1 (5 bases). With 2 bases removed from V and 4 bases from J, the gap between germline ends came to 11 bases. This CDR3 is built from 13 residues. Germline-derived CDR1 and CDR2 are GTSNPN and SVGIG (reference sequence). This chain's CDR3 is CAWSRGEGYGYTF. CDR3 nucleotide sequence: TGTGCCTGGAGTCGGGGGGAGGGCTATGGCTACACCTTC.

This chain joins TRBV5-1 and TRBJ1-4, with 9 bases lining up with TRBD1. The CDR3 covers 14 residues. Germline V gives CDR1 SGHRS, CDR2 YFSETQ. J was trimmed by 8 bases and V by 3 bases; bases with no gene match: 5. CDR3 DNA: TGCGCCAGCAGCTCACAGGGGGCGGTGGAAAAACTGTTTTTT. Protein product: CASSSQGAVEKLFF. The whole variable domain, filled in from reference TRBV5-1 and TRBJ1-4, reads KAGVTQTPRYLIKTRGQQVTLSCSPISGHRSVSWYQQTPGQGLQFLFEYFSETQRNKGNFPGRFSGRQFSNSRSEMNVSTLELGDSALYLCASSSQGAVEKLFFGSGTQLSVL.

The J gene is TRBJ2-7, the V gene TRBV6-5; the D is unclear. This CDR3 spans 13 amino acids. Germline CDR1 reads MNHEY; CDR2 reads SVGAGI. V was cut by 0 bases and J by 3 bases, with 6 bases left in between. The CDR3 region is CASSYSIYYEQYF. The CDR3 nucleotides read TGTGCCAGCAGTTACTCTATTTACTACGAGCAGTACTTC.

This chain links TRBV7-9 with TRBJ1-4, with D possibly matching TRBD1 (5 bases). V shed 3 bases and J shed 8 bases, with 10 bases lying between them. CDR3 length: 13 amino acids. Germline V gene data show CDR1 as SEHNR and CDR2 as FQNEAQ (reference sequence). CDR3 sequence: CASSFVKGEKLFF. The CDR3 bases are TGTGCCAGCAGCTTTGTTAAGGGGGAAAAACTGTTTTTT.

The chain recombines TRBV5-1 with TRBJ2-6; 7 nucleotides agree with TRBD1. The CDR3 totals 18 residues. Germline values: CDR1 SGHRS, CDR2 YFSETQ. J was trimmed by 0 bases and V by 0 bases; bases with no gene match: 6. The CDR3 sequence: CASSLVDRVNSGANVLTF. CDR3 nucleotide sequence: TGCGCCAGCAGCTTGGTAGACAGGGTAAACTCTGGGGCCAACGTCCTGACTTTC.

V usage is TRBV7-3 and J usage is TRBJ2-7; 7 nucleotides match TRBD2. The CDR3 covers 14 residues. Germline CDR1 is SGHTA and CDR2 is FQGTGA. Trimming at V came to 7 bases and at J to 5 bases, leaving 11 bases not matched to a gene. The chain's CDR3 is CASTDPGGSNEQYF. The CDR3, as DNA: TGTGCCAGCACCGATCCGGGCGGGAGCAACGAGCAGTACTTC.

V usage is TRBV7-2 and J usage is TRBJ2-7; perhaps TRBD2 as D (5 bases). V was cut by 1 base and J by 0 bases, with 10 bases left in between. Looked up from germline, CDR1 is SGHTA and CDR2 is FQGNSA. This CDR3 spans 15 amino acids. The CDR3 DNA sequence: TGTGCCAGCAGCTTAGGGACGGGAACCTCCTACGAGCAGTACTTC. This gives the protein CASSLGTGTSYEQYF.

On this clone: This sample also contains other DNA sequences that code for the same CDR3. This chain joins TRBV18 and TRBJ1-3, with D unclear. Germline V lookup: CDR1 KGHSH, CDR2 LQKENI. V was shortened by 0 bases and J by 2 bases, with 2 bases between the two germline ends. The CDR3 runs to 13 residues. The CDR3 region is CASSPPAGNTIYF. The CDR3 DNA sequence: TGTGCCAGCTCACCACCCGCTGGAAACACCATATATTTT.

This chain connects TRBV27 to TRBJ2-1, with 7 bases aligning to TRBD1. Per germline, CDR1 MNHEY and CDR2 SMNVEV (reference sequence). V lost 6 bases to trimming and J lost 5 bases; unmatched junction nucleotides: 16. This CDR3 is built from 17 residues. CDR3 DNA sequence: TGTGCCAGCAGACCCTCAAGGGACAGACCCTCGAACAATGAGCAGTTCTTC. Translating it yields CASRPSRDRPSNNEQFF.

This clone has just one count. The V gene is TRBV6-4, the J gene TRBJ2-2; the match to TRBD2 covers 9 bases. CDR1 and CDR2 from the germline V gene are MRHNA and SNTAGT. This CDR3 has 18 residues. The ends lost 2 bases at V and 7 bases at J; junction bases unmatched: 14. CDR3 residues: CASSDGSGSPGRDGELFF. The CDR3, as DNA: TGTGCCAGCAGTGACGGTAGCGGGAGCCCGGGTCGGGACGGGGAGCTGTTTTTT.